This T cell receptor (beta chain) was sequenced in a study of T-cell reconstitution after alpha-beta-depleted transplantation in children. Study results and limitations: Reportedly, alpha-beta T cells present about two months post-transplant originated from several hundred expanded clones of graft origin. One year post-transplant, T-cell counts and diversity were largely derived from T cells produced anew.

As to this clonotype: Its antigen is as yet unknown.

Preparation of the TCRbeta library involved a method that used unique molecular identifiers. A single record per CDR3 protein comes from TCRdb applying MiXCR to the PCR reads. The sample shows 120,000 or so distinct CDR3 sequences, 23% of them seen only once. Germline CDR1 and CDR2: SEHNR and FQNEAQ (reference sequence). Losses at the gene ends were 5 bases for V and 5 bases for J; bases not matched to a gene: 7. This CDR3 is 14 amino acids long. The clonotype comes from a male patient aged 2 to 9 who had a stem cell transplant for chronic granulomatous disease, so the T cells may come from the graft donor. The material sequenced was PBMCs, mostly from graft donor cells, taken 180 days after TCRalphabeta/CD19-depleted stem cell transplant. The chain has TRBV7-9 and TRBJ2-7, with 9 bases fitting TRBD1. The chain's CDR3 is CASSQTGGFNEQYF. The CDR3 region has the DNA TGTGCCAGCAGCCAAACAGGGGGCTTCAACGAGCAGTACTTC.